The clone carrying this TCR beta chain occurred once. What it recognizes is unknown. The junction does not match germline at one end; this may be a read error. This entry comes from a study of post-analysis software for immune sequencing data. Study-wide results and limits: Patients used roughly five TRBV segments, including TRBV5-6, TRBV5-1 and TRBV20-1, more often than controls.

The CDR3 runs to 17 residues. Germline V CDR1 and CDR2: MDHEN, SYDVKM. The TCR beta cDNA libraries carried unique molecular identifiers. TCRdb re-analysed the PCR reads in MiXCR, keeping a single row per CDR3 protein. Counted here are about 190,000 distinct CDR3 sequences, 29% occurring once; the ten biggest clones make up approximately 3%. The chain joins TRBV28 to TRBJ2-6, with unresolved D. Sample: blood. This receptor was obtained from a girl aged 2 to 17 with multiple sclerosis. CDR3 sequence reads: CTSSLSGYKAGANVLTF. CDR3 DNA: TGTACCAGCAGTTTGTCGGGTTATAAAGCTGGGGCCAACGTCCTGACTTTC. The whole variable domain, filled in from reference TRBV28 and TRBJ2-6, reads DVKVTQSSRYLVKRTGEKVFLECVQDMDHENMFWYRQDPGLGLRLIYFSYDVKMKEKGDIPEGYSVSREKKERFSLILESASTNQTSMYLCTSSLSGYKAGANVLTFGAGSRLTVL.